The present T cell receptor beta chain was sequenced within a study of blood T cells in healthy people across ages. Overall study findings and caveats: Among long-lived donors, naive CD4+ cells were more numerous and diversity higher than in aged donors.

In the case of this clonotype: Its cognate antigen is unknown.

Primers used in a second PCR of about 6 to 11 cycles were a sample-barcoded 5' primer and a J-beta primer mix. Every sample returned 2.5 million or more CDR3-containing paired-end reads. TCRdb redid the calling of the 5' RACE reads with MiXCR, one entry per CDR3 protein. Of 750,000 to 950,000 distinct CDR3 sequences listed, 25% to 30% are singletons. The germline V gene encodes CDR1 LGHDT and CDR2 YNNKEL (reference sequence). The CDR3 extends over 16 amino acids. The V gene lost 0 bases and the J gene lost 4 bases, with 15 bases spanning the gap. This same sample was also taken into another study, of T cells of mothers and their children. That report adds: Slightly higher overlap, not significant, was seen in related mother-child pairs than in unrelated pairs.

The chain recombines TRBV3-1 with TRBJ1-1; no clear D gene. The receptor's source is a woman between 40 and 50 years old in good health. The sequencing sample was made of blood. As DNA, the CDR3 is TGTGCCAGCAGCCAAGAGGGGTCCGGGGTGAGCACTGAAGCTTTCTTT. Its protein product is CASSQEGSGVSTEAFF.